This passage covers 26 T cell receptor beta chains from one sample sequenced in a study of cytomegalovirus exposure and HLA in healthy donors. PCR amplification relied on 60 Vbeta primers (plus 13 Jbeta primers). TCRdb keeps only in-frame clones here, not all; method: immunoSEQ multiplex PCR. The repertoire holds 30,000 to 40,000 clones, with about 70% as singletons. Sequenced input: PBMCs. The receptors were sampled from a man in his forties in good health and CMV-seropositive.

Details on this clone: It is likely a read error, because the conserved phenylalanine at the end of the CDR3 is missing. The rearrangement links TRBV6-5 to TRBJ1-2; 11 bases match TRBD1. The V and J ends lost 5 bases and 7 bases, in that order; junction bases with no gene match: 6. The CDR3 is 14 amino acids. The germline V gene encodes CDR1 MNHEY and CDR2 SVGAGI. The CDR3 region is CASSKDRGPVGYTL. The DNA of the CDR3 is TGTGCCAGCAGTAAGGACAGGGGGCCGGTTGGCTACACCCTC.

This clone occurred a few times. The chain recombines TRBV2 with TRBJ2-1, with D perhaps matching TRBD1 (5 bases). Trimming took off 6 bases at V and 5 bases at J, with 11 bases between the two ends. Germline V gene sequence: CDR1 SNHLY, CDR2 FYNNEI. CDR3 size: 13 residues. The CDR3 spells CASSLTRDNEQFF. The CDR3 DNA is TGTGCCAGCAGCCTAACCAGGGACAATGAGCAGTTCTTC. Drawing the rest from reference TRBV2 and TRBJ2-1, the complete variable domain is EPEVTQTPSHQVTQMGQEVILRCVPISNHLYFYWYRQILGQKVEFLVSFYNNEISEKSEIFDDQFSVERPDGSNFTLKIRSTKLEDSAMYFCASSLTRDNEQFFGPGTRLTVL.

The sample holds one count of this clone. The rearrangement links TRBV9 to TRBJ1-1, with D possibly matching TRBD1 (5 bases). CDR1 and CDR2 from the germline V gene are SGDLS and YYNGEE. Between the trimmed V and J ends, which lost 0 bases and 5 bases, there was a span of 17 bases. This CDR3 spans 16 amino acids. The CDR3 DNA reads TGTGCCAGCAGCGTAGGGTATGGGGGGTTGGAAACTGAAGCTTTCTTT. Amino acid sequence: CASSVGYGGLETEAFF.

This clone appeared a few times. As DNA, the CDR3 is TGTGCCACTCGACAGGACGAGAGGTATGGCTACACCTTC. This codes for CATRQDERYGYTF. V is TRBV25-1 and J is TRBJ1-2; possible D gene TRBD1, 6 bases. The CDR3 has 13 residues. The V and J ends lost 10 bases and 5 bases respectively, with 17 bases between them. Germline-derived CDR1 and CDR2 are MGHDK and SYGVNS.

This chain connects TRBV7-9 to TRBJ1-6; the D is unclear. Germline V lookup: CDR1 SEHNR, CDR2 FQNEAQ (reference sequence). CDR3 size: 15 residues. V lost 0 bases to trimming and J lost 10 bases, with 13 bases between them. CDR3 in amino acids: CASSLAVLEESPLHF. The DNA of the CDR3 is TGTGCCAGCAGCTTAGCGGTATTGGAGGAATCACCCCTCCACTTT.

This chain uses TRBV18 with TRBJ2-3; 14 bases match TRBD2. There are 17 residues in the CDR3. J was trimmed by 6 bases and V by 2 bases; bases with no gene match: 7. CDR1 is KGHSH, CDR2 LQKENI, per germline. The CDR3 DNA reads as TGTGCCAGCTCACCAGGACTAGCGGGGGGCCCCGCGGATACGCAGTATTTT. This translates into CASSPGLAGGPADTQYF. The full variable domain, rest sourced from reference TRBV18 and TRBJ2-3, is NAGVMQNPRHLVRRRGQEARLRCSPMKGHSHVYWYRQLPEEGLKFMVYLQKENIIDESGMPKERFSAEFPKEGPSILRIQQVVRGDSAAYFCASSPGLAGGPADTQYFGPGTRLTVL.

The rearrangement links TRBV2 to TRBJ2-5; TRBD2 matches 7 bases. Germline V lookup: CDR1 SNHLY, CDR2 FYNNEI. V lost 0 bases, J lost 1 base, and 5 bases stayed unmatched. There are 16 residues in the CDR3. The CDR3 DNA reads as TGTGCCAGCAGTGAAGCGCTAGCGGCGACCCAAGAGACCCAGTACTTC. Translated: CASSEALAATQETQYF.

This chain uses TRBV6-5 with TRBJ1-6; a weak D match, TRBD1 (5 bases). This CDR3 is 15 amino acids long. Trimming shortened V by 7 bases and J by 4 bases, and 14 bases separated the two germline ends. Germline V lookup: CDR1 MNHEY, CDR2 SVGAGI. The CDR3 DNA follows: TGTGCCAGCAACACCGGGACTCATTATAATTCACCCCTCCACTTT. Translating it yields CASNTGTHYNSPLHF.

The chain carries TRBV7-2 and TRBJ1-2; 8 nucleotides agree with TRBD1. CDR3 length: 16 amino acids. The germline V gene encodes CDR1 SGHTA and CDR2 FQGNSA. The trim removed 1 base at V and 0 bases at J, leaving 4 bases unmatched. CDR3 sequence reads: CASSLGGQEANYGYTF. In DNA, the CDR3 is TGTGCCAGCAGCTTAGGGGGACAGGAAGCTAACTATGGCTACACCTTC.

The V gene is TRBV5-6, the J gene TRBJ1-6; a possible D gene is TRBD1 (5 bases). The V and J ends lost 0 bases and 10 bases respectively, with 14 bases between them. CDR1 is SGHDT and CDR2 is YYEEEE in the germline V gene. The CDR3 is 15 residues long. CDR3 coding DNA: TGTGCCAGCAGCTTGGGTCAGGTGACAGAATCACCCCTCCACTTT. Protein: CASSLGQVTESPLHF.

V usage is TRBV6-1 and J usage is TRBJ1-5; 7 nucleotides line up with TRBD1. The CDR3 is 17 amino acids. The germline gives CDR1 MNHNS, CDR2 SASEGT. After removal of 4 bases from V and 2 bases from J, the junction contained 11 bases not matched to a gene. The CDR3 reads CASSVQAIGQGNQPQHF. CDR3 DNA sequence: TGTGCCAGCAGTGTCCAAGCAATCGGACAGGGCAATCAGCCCCAGCATTTT.

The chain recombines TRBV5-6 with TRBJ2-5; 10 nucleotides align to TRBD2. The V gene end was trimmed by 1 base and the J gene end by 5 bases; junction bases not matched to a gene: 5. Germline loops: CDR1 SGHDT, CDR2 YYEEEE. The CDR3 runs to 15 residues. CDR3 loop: CASSLTSGDRETQYF. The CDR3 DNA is TGTGCCAGCAGCTTGACTAGCGGGGACCGCGAGACCCAGTACTTC.

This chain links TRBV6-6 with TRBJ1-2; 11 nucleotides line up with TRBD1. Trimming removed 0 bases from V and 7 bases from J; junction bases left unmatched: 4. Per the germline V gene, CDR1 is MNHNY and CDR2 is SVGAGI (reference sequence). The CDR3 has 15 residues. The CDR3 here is CASSYSGTGGIGYTF. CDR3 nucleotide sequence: TGTGCCAGCAGTTACTCTGGGACAGGGGGAATTGGCTACACCTTC.

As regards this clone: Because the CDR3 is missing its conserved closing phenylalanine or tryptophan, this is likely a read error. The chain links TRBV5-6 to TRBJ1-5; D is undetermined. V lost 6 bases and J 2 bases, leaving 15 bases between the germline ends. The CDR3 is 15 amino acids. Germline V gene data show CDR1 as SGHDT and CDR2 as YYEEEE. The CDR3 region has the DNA TGTGCCAGCACCACAAGTAGAAGGGGCAATCAGCCCCAGCATCTT. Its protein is CASTTSRRGNQPQHL.

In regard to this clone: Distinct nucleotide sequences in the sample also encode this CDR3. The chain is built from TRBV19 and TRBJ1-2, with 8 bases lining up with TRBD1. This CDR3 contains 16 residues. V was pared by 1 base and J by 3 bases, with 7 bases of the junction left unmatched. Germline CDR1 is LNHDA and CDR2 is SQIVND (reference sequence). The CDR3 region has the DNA TGTGCCAGTAGTATAGGAGACAGGGGCTGGGACTATGGCTACACCTTC. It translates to CASSIGDRGWDYGYTF.

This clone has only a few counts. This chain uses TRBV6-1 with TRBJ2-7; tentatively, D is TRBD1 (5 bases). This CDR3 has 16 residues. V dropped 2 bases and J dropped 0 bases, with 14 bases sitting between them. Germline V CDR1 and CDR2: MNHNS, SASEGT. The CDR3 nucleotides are TGTGCCAGCAGTGAATATGGGGCAGATAGCTCCTACGAGCAGTACTTC. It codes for CASSEYGADSSYEQYF.

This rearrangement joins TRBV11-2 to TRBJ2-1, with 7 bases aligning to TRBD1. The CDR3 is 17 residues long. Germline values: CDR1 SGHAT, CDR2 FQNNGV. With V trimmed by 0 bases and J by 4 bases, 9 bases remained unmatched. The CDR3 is CASSLDRGGLSYNEQFF. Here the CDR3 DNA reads TGTGCCAGCAGCTTAGATCGAGGGGGCCTCTCTTACAATGAGCAGTTCTTC.

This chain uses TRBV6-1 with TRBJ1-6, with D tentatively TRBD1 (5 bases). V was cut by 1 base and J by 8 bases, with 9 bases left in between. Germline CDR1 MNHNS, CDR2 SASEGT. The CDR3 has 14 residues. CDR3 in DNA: TGTGCCAGCAGTGAAGGGGGCGCGTATTCACCCCTCCACTTT. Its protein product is CASSEGGAYSPLHF.

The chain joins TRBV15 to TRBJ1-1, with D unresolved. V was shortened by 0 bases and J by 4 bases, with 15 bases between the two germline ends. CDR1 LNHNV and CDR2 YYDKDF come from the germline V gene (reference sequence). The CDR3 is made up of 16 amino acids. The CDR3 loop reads CATSRDLAAVGTEAFF. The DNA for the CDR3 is TGTGCCACCAGCAGAGATCTGGCCGCGGTGGGCACTGAAGCTTTCTTT.

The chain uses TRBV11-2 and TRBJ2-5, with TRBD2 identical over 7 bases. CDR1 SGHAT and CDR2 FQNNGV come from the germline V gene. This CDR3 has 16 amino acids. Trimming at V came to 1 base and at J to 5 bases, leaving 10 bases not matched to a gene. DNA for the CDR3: TGTGCCAGCAGCTTAGGAGGGAGGGGCCCCGGGGAGACCCAGTACTTC. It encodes CASSLGGRGPGETQYF.

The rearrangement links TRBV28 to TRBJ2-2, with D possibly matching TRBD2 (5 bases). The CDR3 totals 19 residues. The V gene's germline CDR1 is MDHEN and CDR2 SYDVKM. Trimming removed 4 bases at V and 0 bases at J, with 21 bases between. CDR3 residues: CASSSSIRLAPSNTGELFF. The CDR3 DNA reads TGTGCCAGCAGTTCTTCTATCCGCTTAGCGCCCTCGAACACCGGGGAGCTGTTTTTT. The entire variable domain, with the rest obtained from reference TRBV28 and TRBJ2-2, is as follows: DVKVTQSSRYLVKRTGEKVFLECVQDMDHENMFWYRQDPGLGLRLIYFSYDVKMKEKGDIPEGYSVSREKKERFSLILESASTNQTSMYLCASSSSIRLAPSNTGELFFGEGSRLTVL.

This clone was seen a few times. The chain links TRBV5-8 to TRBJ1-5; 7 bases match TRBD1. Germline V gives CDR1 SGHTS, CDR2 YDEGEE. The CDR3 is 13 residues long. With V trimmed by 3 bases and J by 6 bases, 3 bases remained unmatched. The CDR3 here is CASSSQGSQPQHF. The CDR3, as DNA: TGTGCCAGCAGCTCACAGGGGAGTCAGCCCCAGCATTTT.

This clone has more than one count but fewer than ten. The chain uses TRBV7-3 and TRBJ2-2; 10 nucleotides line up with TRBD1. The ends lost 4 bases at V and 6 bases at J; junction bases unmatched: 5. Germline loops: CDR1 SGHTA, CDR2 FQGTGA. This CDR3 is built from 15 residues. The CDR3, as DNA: TGTGCCAGCAGCTCAGGGACAGGGGCGGCCGGGGAGCTGTTTTTT. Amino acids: CASSSGTGAAGELFF.

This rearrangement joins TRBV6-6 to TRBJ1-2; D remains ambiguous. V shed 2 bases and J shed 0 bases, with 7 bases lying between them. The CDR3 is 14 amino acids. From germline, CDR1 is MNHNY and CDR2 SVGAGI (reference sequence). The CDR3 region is CASSYEGANYGYTF. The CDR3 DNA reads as TGTGCCAGCAGTTACGAGGGAGCTAACTATGGCTACACCTTC.

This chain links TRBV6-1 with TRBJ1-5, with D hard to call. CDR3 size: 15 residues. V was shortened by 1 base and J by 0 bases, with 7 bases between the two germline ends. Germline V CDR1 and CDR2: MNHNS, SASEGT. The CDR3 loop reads CASSEDRVSNQPQHF. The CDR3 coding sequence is TGTGCCAGCAGTGAAGATCGGGTTAGCAATCAGCCCCAGCATTTT.

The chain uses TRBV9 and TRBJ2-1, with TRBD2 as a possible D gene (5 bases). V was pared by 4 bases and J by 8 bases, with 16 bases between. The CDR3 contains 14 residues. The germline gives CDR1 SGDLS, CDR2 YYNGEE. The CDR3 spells CASSPREGLYEQFF. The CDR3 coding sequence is TGTGCCAGCAGCCCGAGGGAAGGGCTTTATGAGCAGTTCTTC.